A single sample gave rise to the 20 T cell receptor beta chains below, sequenced in a study of Graves' ophthalmopathy and Graves' hyperthyroidism. TCR beta CDR3 amplification used RNA transcripts. The authors performed first-round RT-PCR with HTBI primers and then a second-round multiplex PCR. TCRdb reprocessed the multiplex PCR reads via MiXCR and lists one record per CDR3 protein. This sample carries a few hundred thousand distinct CDR3 sequences, 15% of them seen once, and the ten largest clones take roughly 7%. Sequenced input: peripheral blood. Receptors originate from a woman aged 18 to 35 with stable Graves' hyperthyroidism.

This clonotype was counted many times. The genes are TRBV12-3 or TRBV12-4 and TRBJ1-1; no firm D call. V gave up 8 bases and J gave up 1 base, with 11 bases separating them. This CDR3 has 13 amino acids. CDR3 bases: TGTGCCAGCCTGTTAAGTAAGAACACTGAAGCTTTCTTT. Translation gives CASLLSKNTEAFF.

This chain links TRBV4-2 with TRBJ1-4; TRBD1 might be the D (5 bases). The CDR3 is 14 residues long. Germline V gives CDR1 LGHNA, CDR2 YNFKEQ. V lost 4 bases, J lost 7 bases, and 13 bases lay in between. The CDR3 protein is CASSPYRFGEKLFF. CDR3 DNA sequence: TGTGCCAGCAGCCCCTACAGGTTCGGTGAAAAACTGTTTTTT.

This clonotype was seen many times. The V gene is TRBV11-3, the J gene TRBJ1-1; D gene unclear. Deletions cut 3 bases from V and 5 bases from J, with 10 bases between. The CDR3 runs to 13 residues. Germline CDR1 reads SGHNT; CDR2 reads YENEEA. The CDR3 spells CASSFRLRTEAFF. CDR3 bases: TGTGCCAGCAGCTTCAGGCTCAGGACTGAAGCTTTCTTT.

The gene calls are TRBV6-9 and TRBJ1-1; no firm D call. The CDR3 runs 13 residues. Germline values: CDR1 MNHGY, CDR2 SVAAGI. The V end was cut by 2 bases, the J end by 5 bases, with 9 bases between. CDR3 loop: CASSYVSGTEAFF. The CDR3 DNA is TGTGCCAGCAGTTATGTCAGCGGTACTGAAGCTTTCTTT.

This clonotype was picked up many times. This chain joins TRBV7-2 and TRBJ2-7; 11 bases fit TRBD2. V was clipped by 4 bases and J by 0 bases; unmatched bases: 2. CDR1 and CDR2 from the germline V gene are SGHTA and FQGNSA. The CDR3 length is 15 residues. The CDR3 nucleotides are TGTGCCAGCAGCTCTAGCGGGGGGCGCTCCTACGAGCAGTACTTC. Protein product: CASSSSGGRSYEQYF.

This clonotype was observed many times. The chain couples TRBV11-2 to TRBJ1-2; TRBD1 might be the D (5 bases). The CDR3 runs 13 residues. V dropped 5 bases and J dropped 6 bases, with 13 bases sitting between them. The germline CDR1 and CDR2 sequences are SGHAT and FQNNGV. CDR3 sequence: CASSTRGRDGYTF. CDR3 in DNA: TGTGCCAGCAGCACCCGGGGGAGGGATGGCTACACCTTC.

This clonotype was recorded a few times. V and J are TRBV12-3 or TRBV12-4 and TRBJ1-1, with D possibly TRBD1 on 5 matching bases. CDR3 length: 11 amino acids. With 1 base removed from V and 10 bases from J, the gap between germline ends came to 7 bases. Here the CDR3 DNA reads TGTGCCAGCAGTTTAGGGGGCGCAGCTTTCTTT. Translating it yields CASSLGGAAFF.

This clonotype was seen repeatedly, ten times or more. A read error may be the cause here, since a much bigger clone is one base away. This chain joins TRBV6-1 and TRBJ1-5, with D unclear. The CDR3 consists of 15 residues. The germline CDR1 and CDR2 sequences are MNHNS and SASEGT. Here the CDR3 reads CASSDSWAIYQPRHF. The CDR3 nucleotides read TGTGCCAGCAGTGATTCGTGGGCCATATATCAGCCCCGGCATTTT.

On this clonotype itself: The CDR3 does not close with the conserved phenylalanine or tryptophan, likely indicating a read error. The rearrangement uses TRBV6-2 or TRBV6-3 and TRBJ2-6; D unresolved. There are 15 residues in the CDR3. V gave up 7 bases and J gave up 2 bases, with 12 bases separating them. The germline V gene has CDR1 MNHEY and CDR2 SVGEGT. The CDR3 protein is CASKEWSPGANVLTV. Written as DNA, the CDR3 is TGTGCCAGCAAAGAGTGGAGTCCTGGGGCCAACGTCCTGACTGTG.

This clonotype was counted many times. The chain carries TRBV29-1 and TRBJ2-2, with no clear D. Germline V gives CDR1 SQVTM, CDR2 ANQGSEA. This CDR3 comprises 14 residues. Trimming pared 7 bases from V and 2 bases from J, leaving 14 bases between. The CDR3 DNA follows: TGCAGCGGTACGAAGGGCAGTAACACCGGGGAGCTGTTTTTT. It yields the protein CSGTKGSNTGELFF.

This clonotype was found many times. A much larger clonotype is one base distant, so this may be a read error. V gene TRBV12-3 or TRBV12-4 combines with J gene TRBJ2-5; D is unclear. CDR3 length: 14 amino acids. Trimming took 6 bases from V and 1 from J, leaving 12 bases between them. The CDR3 DNA is TGTGCCAGCAGATTGGGCGGTCCCCAAGAGACCCAGTACTTC. Encoded protein: CASRLGGPQETQYF.

This clonotype was picked up a small number of times. The chain couples TRBV24-1 to TRBJ1-5; D is unresolved. The length of the CDR3 is 15 residues. V was trimmed by 5 bases and J by 3 bases, leaving 13 bases between them. CDR1 and CDR2 from the germline V gene are KGHDR and SFDVKD. CDR3 in amino acids: CATSGRGAFNQPQHF. In DNA, the CDR3 is TGTGCCACCAGTGGGCGGGGAGCCTTCAATCAGCCCCAGCATTTT.

This clonotype was counted once. The chain uses TRBV6-2 or TRBV6-3 and TRBJ1-1; the D is unclear. The germline CDR1 and CDR2 sequences are MNHEY and SVGEGT. V lost 7 bases and J lost 1, with 10 bases in between. The CDR3 is 13 amino acids. The CDR3 coding sequence is TGTGCCAGCAACGCGGCGAGGAACACTGAAGCTTTCTTT. This codes for CASNAARNTEAFF.

This clonotype has ten or more counts. The chain recombines TRBV19 with TRBJ1-5; 7 positions agree with TRBD1. V lost 5 bases to trimming and J lost 7 bases; unmatched junction nucleotides: 11. The CDR3 runs 15 residues. The germline CDR1 and CDR2 sequences are LNHDA and SQIVND (reference sequence). CDR3 coding DNA: TGTGCCAGTAGTGTCCGGGACAGCCTCTCCCAGCCCCAGCATTTT. It yields the protein CASSVRDSLSQPQHF.

The table lists this clonotype with many counts. This chain links TRBV12-5 with TRBJ1-1, with D possibly TRBD1 on 5 matching bases. V was cut by 1 base and J by 8 bases, with 8 bases left in between. The CDR3 contains 12 residues. Germline V gene sequence: CDR1 LGHNT, CDR2 FRNRAP. Here the CDR3 DNA reads TGTGCTAGTGGTTTGGGAGGGGCGGAAGCTTTCTTT. Protein product: CASGLGGAEAFF.

This clonotype was counted at least ten times. V is TRBV19 and J is TRBJ1-2; D gene unclear. The germline V gene encodes CDR1 LNHDA and CDR2 SQIVND (reference sequence). Trimming cost V 2 bases and J 6 bases, with 10 bases left between them. The CDR3 has 13 amino acids. The CDR3: CASSIISGDGYTF. DNA for the CDR3: TGTGCCAGTAGTATAATTTCGGGAGATGGCTACACCTTC.

Many counts were recorded for this clonotype. The DNA of the CDR3 is TGTGCCAGCAGCGTTATCACACGGACACCGAACTATGGCTACACCTTC. The encoded protein is CASSVITRTPNYGYTF. This chain connects TRBV9 to TRBJ1-2; a possible D gene is TRBD1 (5 bases). Trimming stripped 2 bases from V and 2 bases from J, with 16 bases between. CDR1 and CDR2 (germline): SGDLS, YYNGEE. The CDR3 runs 16 residues.

This clonotype is a singleton in its sample. The chain combines TRBV12-3 or TRBV12-4 with TRBJ1-1; 7 bases fit TRBD1. V gave up 6 bases and J gave up 4 bases; unmatched junction bases: 11. The CDR3 extends over 15 amino acids. CDR3 nucleotides: TGTGCCAGCAGCCAAACACAGGGGCGAGGCACTGAAGCTTTCTTT. It encodes CASSQTQGRGTEAFF.

The chain combines TRBV18 with TRBJ1-6, with 9 positions matching TRBD1. J gave up 10 bases and V 5 bases, and 9 bases lay outside the gene matches. This CDR3 has 15 amino acids. The V gene's germline CDR1 is KGHSH and CDR2 LQKENI. In nucleotides, the CDR3 is TGTGCCAGCTCATCCCTACAGGGGGCTAGATCACCCCTCCACTTT. It encodes CASSSLQGARSPLHF.

This chain uses TRBV13 with TRBJ2-4; TRBD2 is a possible D gene (7 bases). Trimming removed 5 bases at V and 0 bases at J, with 20 bases between. Looked up from germline, CDR1 is PRHDT and CDR2 is FYEKMQ (reference sequence). The length of the CDR3 is 18 residues. As DNA, the CDR3 is TGTGCCAGCAGCCCCCGGAGGGAGGGGGTGTTAGCCAAAAACATTCAGTACTTC. Residues: CASSPRREGVLAKNIQYF.